These 18 T cell receptor beta chains share one sample of origin, sequenced in a study of CD8 T cells in Susac syndrome. RNA totalling roughly 0.45 to 1 ug underwent reverse transcription with random hexamers. TCRdb independently ran MiXCR on the immunoSEQ multiplex PCR reads; one entry per CDR3 protein. There are about 280,000 distinct CDR3 sequences in the sample; about 88% occur only once, and approximately 0.11% lies in the top ten. The sample was CD8+ T cells from PBMCs. These receptors originate from a human donor with multiple sclerosis.

This chain links TRBV11-2 with TRBJ1-1; perhaps TRBD1 as D (6 bases). The V end lost 4 bases, the J end lost 1 base, and 13 bases lay between the germline ends. The CDR3 contains 15 residues. In germline, CDR1 is SGHAT, CDR2 FQNNGV. CDR3 DNA sequence: TGTGCCAGCAGCTGGGGGCCCGGGGGGAACACTGAAGCTTTCTTT. This sequence encodes CASSWGPGGNTEAFF.

The genes are TRBV7-9 and TRBJ1-6, with TRBD1 as a possible D gene (6 bases). Between the trimmed V and J ends, which lost 6 bases and 7 bases, there was a span of 10 bases. The CDR3 contains 13 residues. Germline CDR1 and CDR2: SEHNR and FQNEAQ (reference sequence). The CDR3 sequence is CASRAGENSPLHF. The CDR3, as DNA: TGTGCCAGCAGAGCAGGGGAGAATTCACCCCTCCACTTT.

V gene TRBV10-3 combines with J gene TRBJ2-7, with a possible D match to TRBD2 (6 bases). The germline V gene encodes CDR1 ENHRY and CDR2 SYGVKD. V lost 8 bases, J lost 5 bases, and 13 bases lay in between. This CDR3 spans 12 amino acids. CDR3 protein: CAIGPGDHEQYF. The CDR3 DNA sequence: TGTGCCATCGGGCCGGGGGATCACGAGCAGTACTTC.

The chain combines TRBV6-1 with TRBJ2-7; D possibly uses TRBD1 or TRBD2 (5 bases each). From germline, CDR1 is MNHNS and CDR2 SASEGT. Deletions cut 0 bases from V and 3 bases from J, with 21 bases between. This CDR3 is 18 amino acids long. DNA for the CDR3: TGTGCCAGCAGTGAAGCCCCCCCTTGGACCGGGACGGACTACGAGCAGTACTTC. Translated, it gives CASSEAPPWTGTDYEQYF.

This sequence joins TRBV3-1 and TRBJ2-2; possible D gene TRBD1, 6 bases. Trimming left V 0 bases short and J 1 base short, with 12 bases between. Germline CDR1 reads LGHDT; CDR2 reads YNNKEL (reference sequence). There are 17 residues in the CDR3. CDR3 bases: TGTGCCAGCAGCCAAGACTTCTACAGGGAGAACACCGGGGAGCTGTTTTTT. This gives the protein CASSQDFYRENTGELFF.

The V and J genes are TRBV25-1 and TRBJ1-1, with D perhaps matching TRBD1 (6 bases). CDR3 size: 18 residues. The ends were cut back, 8 bases at V and 4 bases at J, with 29 bases in the middle. The germline V gene encodes CDR1 MGHDK and CDR2 SYGVNS. In DNA form, the CDR3 reads TGTGCCAGCGCTCCCGGGGGGCTAGATCTGTGGAGTGGCACTGAAGCTTTCTTT. Its protein is CASAPGGLDLWSGTEAFF.

The V and J genes are TRBV6-1 and TRBJ2-1; D perhaps matches TRBD2 (5 bases). Germline CDR1 is MNHNS and CDR2 is SASEGT. This CDR3 has 11 amino acids. Trimming removed 8 bases from V and 3 bases from J, with 5 bases in between. CDR3 bases: TGTGCCAGCGACTACTACAATGAGCAGTTCTTC. Translated: CASDYYNEQFF.

The V and J genes are TRBV4-1 and TRBJ2-1, with D possibly TRBD2 on 5 matching bases. The CDR3 is made up of 13 amino acids. V was trimmed by 1 base and J by 6 bases, leaving 7 bases between them. Germline lookup yields CDR1 MGHRA and CDR2 YSYEKL. CDR3 nucleotide sequence: TGCGCCAGCAGCCAAGTTCGGGGCAATGAGCAGTTCTTC. It encodes CASSQVRGNEQFF.

The rearrangement joins TRBV19 to TRBJ2-4, with 7 bases that match TRBD2. The V segment lost 3 bases and the J segment 8 bases; nucleotides outside the gene matches: 10. Per germline, CDR1 LNHDA and CDR2 SQIVND (reference sequence). The CDR3 is 15 residues long. The CDR3 DNA reads as TGTGCCAGTAGTATGCCCCCCCGGGGGAGGGACATTCAGTACTTC. Translation gives CASSMPPRGRDIQYF. Supplemented by reference TRBV19 and TRBJ2-4, the full variable domain reads DGGITQSPKYLFRKEGQNVTLSCEQNLNHDAMYWYRQDPGQGLRLIYYSQIVNDFQKGDIAEGYSVSREKKESFPLTVTSAQKNPTAFYLCASSMPPRGRDIQYFGAGTRLSVL.

This clonotype came up once. This chain links TRBV13 with TRBJ2-1; TRBD2 matches 12 bases. The CDR3 is 19 residues long. Germline CDR1 is PRHDT and CDR2 is FYEKMQ (reference sequence). V lost 5 bases to trimming and J lost 6 bases; unmatched junction nucleotides: 17. The CDR3 loop reads CASSPPFRLAGDLGNEQFF. The CDR3 coding sequence is TGTGCCAGCAGCCCACCCTTCAGACTAGCGGGAGATTTGGGCAATGAGCAGTTCTTC. The entire variable domain, with the rest obtained from reference TRBV13 and TRBJ2-1, is as follows: AAGVIQSPRHLIKEKRETATLKCYPIPRHDTVYWYQQGPGQDPQFLISFYEKMQSDKGSIPDRFSAQQFSDYHSELNMSSLELGDSALYFCASSPPFRLAGDLGNEQFFGPGTRLTVL.

CDR3 DNA: TGTGCCAGCAGCCCGGGTGGGGGAGTTGGCGGGGAGCTGTTTTTT. It specifies CASSPGGGVGGELFF. The V call is TRBV7-3, the J call TRBJ2-2; either TRBD1 or TRBD2 may supply D (5 bases each). V was cut by 5 bases and J by 7 bases, with 17 bases left in between. The germline CDR1 and CDR2 sequences are SGHTA and FQGTGA. The CDR3 spans 15 residues.

The chain employs TRBV4-1 and TRBJ2-7; 8 bases align to TRBD2. CDR1 MGHRA and CDR2 YSYEKL come from the germline V gene. This CDR3 is built from 14 residues. V lost 4 bases and J lost 2; bases outside the gene matches: 4. CDR3 amino acids: CASSPIAGPYEQYF. DNA of the CDR3: TGCGCCAGCAGCCCCATAGCGGGACCCTACGAGCAGTACTTC.

The J gene is TRBJ2-7, the V gene TRBV20-1, with D perhaps assigned TRBD1 or TRBD2 (5 bases each). The V gene's germline CDR1 is DFQATT and CDR2 SNEGSKA (reference sequence). The CDR3 totals 14 residues. The V end lost 3 bases, the J end lost 0 bases, and 12 bases lay between the germline ends. The CDR3 is CSARGRVSSYEQYF. For the CDR3, the DNA is TGCAGTGCTAGGGGGCGGGTTAGCTCCTACGAGCAGTACTTC.

This clonotype was detected once. The chain employs TRBV29-1 and TRBJ2-1; D call uncertain. CDR3 length: 12 residues. Germline loops: CDR1 SQVTM, CDR2 ANQGSEA. V lost 1 base to trimming and J lost 6 bases, with 7 bases between them. The CDR3 is CSVEVGFNEQFF. The DNA of the CDR3 is TGCAGCGTTGAAGTCGGGTTCAATGAGCAGTTCTTC.

V gene TRBV9 combines with J gene TRBJ1-1; 9 bases line up with TRBD1. V lost 1 base to trimming and J lost 5 bases; unmatched junction nucleotides: 9. Germline loops: CDR1 SGDLS, CDR2 YYNGEE. This CDR3 is 16 amino acids long. CDR3 region: CASSVPGQGGGTEAFF. CDR3 sequence (DNA): TGTGCCAGCAGCGTACCGGGACAGGGCGGGGGTACTGAAGCTTTCTTT.

This clonotype appeared a few times. J is TRBJ2-7 and V is TRBV14, with TRBD1 matching over 9 bases. The CDR3 loop spans 16 amino acids. Unmatched junction bases numbered 8, after V lost 4 bases and J lost 1 base. Germline values: CDR1 SGHDN, CDR2 FVKESK. The CDR3: CASSLQRGQGSYEQYF. The CDR3 region has the DNA TGTGCCAGCAGCCTTCAGAGGGGACAGGGTTCCTACGAGCAGTACTTC.

The rearrangement uses TRBV5-5 and TRBJ2-5; D perhaps matches TRBD2 (5 bases). V dropped 1 base and J dropped 2 bases, with 9 bases sitting between them. CDR1 SGHKS and CDR2 YYEKEE come from the germline V gene (reference sequence). The CDR3 runs 14 residues. In DNA, the CDR3 is TGTGCCAGCAGCTTGTTGCGGGCACAAGAGACCCAGTACTTC. Protein product: CASSLLRAQETQYF.

This rearrangement joins TRBV24-1 to TRBJ2-1, with 11 positions matching TRBD2. The trim removed 3 bases at V and 2 bases at J, leaving 5 bases unmatched. Germline V CDR1 and CDR2: KGHDR, SFDVKD. The CDR3 consists of 17 residues. This CDR3 reads CATSDPLAGGPYNEQFF. The CDR3 bases are TGTGCCACCAGTGATCCGTTAGCGGGAGGGCCCTACAATGAGCAGTTCTTC.